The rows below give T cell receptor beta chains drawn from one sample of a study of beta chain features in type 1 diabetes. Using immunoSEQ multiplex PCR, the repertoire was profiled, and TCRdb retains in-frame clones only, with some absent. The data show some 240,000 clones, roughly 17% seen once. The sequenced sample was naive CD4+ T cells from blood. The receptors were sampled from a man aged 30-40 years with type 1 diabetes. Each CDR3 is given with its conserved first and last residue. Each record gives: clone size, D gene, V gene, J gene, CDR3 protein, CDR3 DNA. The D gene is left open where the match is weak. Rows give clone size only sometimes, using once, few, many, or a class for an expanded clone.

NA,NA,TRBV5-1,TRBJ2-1,CASSLGPLLGNEQFF,TGCGCCAGCAGCTTGGGTCCGCTTCTGGGGAATGAGCAGTTCTTC
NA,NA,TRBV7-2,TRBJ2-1,CASSLGLFSSYNEQFF,TGTGCCAGCAGCCTCGGACTGTTCAGCTCCTACAATGAGCAGTTCTTC
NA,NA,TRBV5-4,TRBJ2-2,CASSLEDTGELFF,TGTGCCAGCAGCTTGGAGGACACCGGGGAGCTGTTTTTT
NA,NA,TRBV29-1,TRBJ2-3,CSVCRGGTDTQYF,TGCAGCGTCTGTCGGGGCGGAACAGATACGCAGTATTTT
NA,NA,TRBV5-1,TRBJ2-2,CASSRQGDTGELFF,TGCGCCAGCAGCAGGCAGGGCGACACCGGGGAGCTGTTTTTT
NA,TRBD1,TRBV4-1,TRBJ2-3,CASSQDRDRELTDTQYF,TGCGCCAGCAGCCAAGATAGGGACAGGGAACTCACAGATACGCAGTATTTT
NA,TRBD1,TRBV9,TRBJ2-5,CASSNRGTRETQYF,TGTGCCAGCAGCAACAGGGGTACGAGGGAGACCCAGTACTTC
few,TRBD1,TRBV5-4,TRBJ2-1,CASSFGQGDVNEQFF,TGTGCCAGCAGCTTCGGACAGGGCGATGTCAATGAGCAGTTCTTC
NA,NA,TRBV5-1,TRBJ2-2,CASTHSWPSGSNTGELFF,TGCGCCAGCACCCACTCTTGGCCCTCGGGGTCGAACACCGGGGAGCTGTTTTTT
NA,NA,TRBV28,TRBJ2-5,CASSLWTAGSQETQYF,TGTGCCAGCAGTTTATGGACAGCTGGGAGCCAAGAGACCCAGTACTTC
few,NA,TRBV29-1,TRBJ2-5,CSVVRGRGETQYF,TGCAGCGTTGTACGGGGCAGGGGAGAGACCCAGTACTTC
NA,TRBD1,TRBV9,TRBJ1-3,CASSQGDRQNTIYF,TGTGCCAGCAGCCAGGGGGACAGACAAAACACCATATATTTT
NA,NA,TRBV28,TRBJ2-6,CASSFSSPNVLTF,TGTGCCAGCAGTTTCTCATCCCCCAACGTCCTGACTTTC
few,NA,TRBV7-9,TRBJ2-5,CASIILETQYF,TGTGCCAGCATCATCCTAGAGACCCAGTACTTC
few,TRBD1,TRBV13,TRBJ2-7,CASSLSGSGQGYEQYF,TGTGCCAGCAGCCTATCCGGATCGGGACAGGGCTACGAGCAGTACTTC
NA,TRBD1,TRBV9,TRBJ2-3,CASSVTGGYGTDTQYF,TGTGCCAGCAGCGTAACAGGGGGCTATGGCACAGATACGCAGTATTTT
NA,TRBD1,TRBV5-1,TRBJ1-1,CASSPASTGGNTEAFF,TGCGCCAGCAGCCCGGCCTCGACAGGGGGAAACACTGAAGCTTTCTTT
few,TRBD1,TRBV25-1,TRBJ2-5,CASSAPGTGGSGTQYF,TGTGCCAGCAGTGCGCCCGGGACAGGGGGCTCGGGGACCCAGTACTTC
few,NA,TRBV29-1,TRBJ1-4,CSARTTNEKLFF,TGCAGCGCCAGGACAACTAATGAAAAACTGTTTTTT
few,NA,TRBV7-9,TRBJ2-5,CAGRDIRQETQYF,TGTGCCGGCAGGGACATACGACAAGAGACCCAGTACTTC
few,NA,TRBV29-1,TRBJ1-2,CSVEGGWGYTF,TGCAGCGTTGAAGGGGGTTGGGGCTACACCTTC
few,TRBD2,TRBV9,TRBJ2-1,CASSHRRAGEVNEQFF,TGTGCCAGCAGCCACCGACGGGCGGGAGAGGTCAATGAGCAGTTCTTC
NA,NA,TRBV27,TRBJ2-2,CASSFLGRTNTGELFF,TGTGCCAGCAGTTTTCTGGGACGGACGAACACCGGGGAGCTGTTTTTT
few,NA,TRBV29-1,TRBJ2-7,CSVGDSRTRGQYF,TGCAGCGTTGGAGACAGCCGAACTCGTGGGCAGTACTTC
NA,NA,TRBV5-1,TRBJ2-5,CASSPRWQQETQYF,TGCGCCAGCAGTCCTCGTTGGCAGCAAGAGACCCAGTACTTC
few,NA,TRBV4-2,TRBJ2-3,CASSQATKDTQYF,TGTGCCAGCAGCCAAGCAACTAAAGATACGCAGTATTTT
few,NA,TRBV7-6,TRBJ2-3,CASSLAPGKDTQYF,TGTGCCAGCAGCTTAGCGCCAGGGAAAGATACGCAGTATTTT
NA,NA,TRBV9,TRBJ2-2,CASSVTGTNTGELFF,TGTGCCAGCAGCGTAACCGGGACAAACACCGGGGAGCTGTTTTTT
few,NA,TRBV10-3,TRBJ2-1,CAISESLGSYNEQFF,TGTGCCATCAGTGAGTCACTGGGATCCTACAATGAGCAGTTCTTC
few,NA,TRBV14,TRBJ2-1,CASSQDPGQSYNEQFF,TGTGCCAGCAGCCAAGACCCGGGACAATCCTACAATGAGCAGTTCTTC
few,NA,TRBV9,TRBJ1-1,CASSVSPNTEAFF,TGTGCCAGCAGCGTTTCCCCGAACACTGAAGCTTTCTTT
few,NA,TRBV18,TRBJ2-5,CASSPQETQYF,TGTGCCAGCTCACCACAGGAGACCCAGTACTTC
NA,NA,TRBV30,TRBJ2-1,CAWSPRLVRDNEQFF,TGTGCCTGGAGTCCTCGACTAGTACGTGACAATGAGCAGTTCTTC
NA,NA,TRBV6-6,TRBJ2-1,CASNLPPSGDEQFF,TGTGCCAGCAATCTACCTCCTTCGGGGGATGAGCAGTTCTTC
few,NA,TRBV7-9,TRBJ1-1,CASSPTENTEAFF,TGTGCCAGCAGCCCCACAGAGAACACTGAAGCTTTCTTT
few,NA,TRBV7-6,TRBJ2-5,CASSSLETQYF,TGTGCCAGCAGCTCCCTTGAGACCCAGTACTTC
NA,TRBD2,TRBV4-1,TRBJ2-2,CASRGLAGVSTGELFF,TGCGCCAGCCGGGGACTAGCGGGAGTGAGTACCGGGGAGCTGTTTTTT
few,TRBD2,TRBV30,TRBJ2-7,CAWARGGNEQYF,TGTGCCTGGGCTAGGGGAGGGAACGAGCAGTACTTC
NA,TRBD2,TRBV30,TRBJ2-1,CAWSAGLAGGWDEQFF,TGTGCCTGGAGTGCGGGACTAGCGGGAGGTTGGGATGAGCAGTTCTTC
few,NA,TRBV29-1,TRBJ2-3,CSVSLSWGPQADTQYF,TGCAGCGTTTCTCTCTCGTGGGGGCCCCAGGCAGATACGCAGTATTTT
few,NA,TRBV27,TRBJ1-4,CASSLYKGGGKLFF,TGTGCCAGCAGTTTATATAAGGGAGGAGGAAAACTGTTTTTT
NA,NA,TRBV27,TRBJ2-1,CASHVPGYNEQFF,TGTGCCAGCCACGTCCCCGGGTACAATGAGCAGTTCTTC
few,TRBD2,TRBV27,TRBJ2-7,CASSSPGAGGYEQYF,TGTGCCAGCAGTTCCCCCGGGGCGGGAGGGTATGAGCAGTACTTC
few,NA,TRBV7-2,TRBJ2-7,CASSRDYEQYF,TGTGCCAGCAGCAGGGATTACGAGCAGTACTTC
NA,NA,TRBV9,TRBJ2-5,CASSGLGVQETQYF,TGTGCCAGCAGTGGCCTGGGTGTCCAAGAGACCCAGTACTTC
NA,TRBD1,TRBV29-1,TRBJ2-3,CSVKGTGATDTQYF,TGCAGCGTTAAAGGGACAGGGGCTACAGATACGCAGTATTTT